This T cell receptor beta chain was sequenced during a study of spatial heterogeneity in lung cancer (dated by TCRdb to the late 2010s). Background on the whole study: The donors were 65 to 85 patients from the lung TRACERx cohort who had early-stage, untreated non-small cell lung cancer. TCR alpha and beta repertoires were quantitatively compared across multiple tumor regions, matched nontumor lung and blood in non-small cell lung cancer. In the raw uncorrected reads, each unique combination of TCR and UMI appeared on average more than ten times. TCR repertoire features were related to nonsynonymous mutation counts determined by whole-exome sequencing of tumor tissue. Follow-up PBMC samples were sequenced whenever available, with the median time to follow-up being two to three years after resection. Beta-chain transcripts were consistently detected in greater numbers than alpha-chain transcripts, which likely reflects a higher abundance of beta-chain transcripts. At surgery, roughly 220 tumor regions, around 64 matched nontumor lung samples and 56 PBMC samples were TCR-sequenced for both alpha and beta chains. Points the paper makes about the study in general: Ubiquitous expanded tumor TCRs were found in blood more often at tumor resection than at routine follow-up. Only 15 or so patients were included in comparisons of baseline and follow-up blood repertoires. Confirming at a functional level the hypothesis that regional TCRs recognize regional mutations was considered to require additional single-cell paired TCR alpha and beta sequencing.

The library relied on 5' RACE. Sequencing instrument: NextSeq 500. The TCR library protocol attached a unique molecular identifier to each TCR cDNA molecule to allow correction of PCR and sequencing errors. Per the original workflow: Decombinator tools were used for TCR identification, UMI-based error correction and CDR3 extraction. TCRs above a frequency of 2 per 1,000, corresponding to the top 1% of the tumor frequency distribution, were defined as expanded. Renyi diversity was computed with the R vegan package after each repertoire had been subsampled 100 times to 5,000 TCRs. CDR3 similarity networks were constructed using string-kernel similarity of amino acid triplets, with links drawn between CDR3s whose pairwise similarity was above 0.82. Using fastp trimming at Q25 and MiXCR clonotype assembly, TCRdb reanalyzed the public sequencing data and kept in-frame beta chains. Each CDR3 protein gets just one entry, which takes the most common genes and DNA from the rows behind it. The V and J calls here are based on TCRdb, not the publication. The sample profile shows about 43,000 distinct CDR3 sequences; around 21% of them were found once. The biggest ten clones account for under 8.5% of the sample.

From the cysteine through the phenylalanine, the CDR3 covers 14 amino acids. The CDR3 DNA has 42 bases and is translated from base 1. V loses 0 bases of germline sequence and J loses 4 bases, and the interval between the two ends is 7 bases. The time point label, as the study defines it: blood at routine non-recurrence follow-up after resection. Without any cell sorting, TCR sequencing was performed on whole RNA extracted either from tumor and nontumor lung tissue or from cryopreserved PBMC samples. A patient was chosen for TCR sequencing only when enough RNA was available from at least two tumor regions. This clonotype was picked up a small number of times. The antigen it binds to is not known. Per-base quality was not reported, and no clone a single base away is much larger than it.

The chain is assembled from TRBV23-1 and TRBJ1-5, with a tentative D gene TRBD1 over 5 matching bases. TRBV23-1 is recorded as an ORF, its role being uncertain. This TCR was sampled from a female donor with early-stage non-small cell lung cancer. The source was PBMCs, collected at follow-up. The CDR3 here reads CASSQSRENQPQHF. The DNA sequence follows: TGCGCCAGCAGTCAATCCAGGGAGAATCAGCCCCAGCATTTT.